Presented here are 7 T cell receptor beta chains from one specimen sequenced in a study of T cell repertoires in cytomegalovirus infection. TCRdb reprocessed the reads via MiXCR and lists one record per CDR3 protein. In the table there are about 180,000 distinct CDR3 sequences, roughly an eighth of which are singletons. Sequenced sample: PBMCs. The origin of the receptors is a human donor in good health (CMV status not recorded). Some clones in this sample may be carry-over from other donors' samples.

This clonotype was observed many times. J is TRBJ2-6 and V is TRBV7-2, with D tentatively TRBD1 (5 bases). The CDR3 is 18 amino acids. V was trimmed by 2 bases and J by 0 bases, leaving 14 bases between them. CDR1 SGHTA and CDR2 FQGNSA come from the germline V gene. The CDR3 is CASSLRGPSYSGANVLTF. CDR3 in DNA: TGTGCCAGCAGCTTAAGGGGTCCTTCCTACTCTGGGGCCAACGTCCTGACTTTC.

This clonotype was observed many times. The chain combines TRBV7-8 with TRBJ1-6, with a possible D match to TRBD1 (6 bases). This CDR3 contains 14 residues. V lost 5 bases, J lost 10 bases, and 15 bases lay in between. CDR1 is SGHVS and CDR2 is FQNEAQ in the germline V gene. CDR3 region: CASSQGNRDSPLHF. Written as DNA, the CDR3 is TGTGCCAGCAGCCAAGGGAACAGGGACTCACCCCTCCACTTT.

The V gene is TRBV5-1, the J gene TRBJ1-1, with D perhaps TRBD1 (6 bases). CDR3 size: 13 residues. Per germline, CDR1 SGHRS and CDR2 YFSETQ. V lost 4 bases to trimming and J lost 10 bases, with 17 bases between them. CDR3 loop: CASSVTGSTGAFF. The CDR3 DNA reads TGCGCCAGCAGCGTCACAGGGAGCACGGGAGCTTTCTTT.

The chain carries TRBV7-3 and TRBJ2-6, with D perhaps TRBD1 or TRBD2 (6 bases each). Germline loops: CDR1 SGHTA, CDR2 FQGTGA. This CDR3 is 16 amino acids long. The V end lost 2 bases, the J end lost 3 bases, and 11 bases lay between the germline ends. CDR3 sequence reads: CASSLGGPVGANVLTF. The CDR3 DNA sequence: TGTGCCAGCAGCTTAGGGGGGCCCGTTGGGGCCAACGTCCTGACTTTC.

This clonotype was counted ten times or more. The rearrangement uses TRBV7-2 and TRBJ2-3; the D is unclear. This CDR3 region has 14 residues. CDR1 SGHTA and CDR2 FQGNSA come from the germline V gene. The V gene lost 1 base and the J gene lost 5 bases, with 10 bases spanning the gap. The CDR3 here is CASSLVVAGDTQYF. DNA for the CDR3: TGTGCCAGCAGCTTAGTGGTGGCCGGAGATACGCAGTATTTT. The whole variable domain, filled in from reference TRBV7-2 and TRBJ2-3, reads GAGVSQSPSNKVTEKGKDVELRCDPISGHTALYWYRQSLGQGLEFLIYFQGNSAPDKSGLPSDRFSAERTGGSVSTLTIQRTQQEDSAVYLCASSLVVAGDTQYFGPGTRLTVL.

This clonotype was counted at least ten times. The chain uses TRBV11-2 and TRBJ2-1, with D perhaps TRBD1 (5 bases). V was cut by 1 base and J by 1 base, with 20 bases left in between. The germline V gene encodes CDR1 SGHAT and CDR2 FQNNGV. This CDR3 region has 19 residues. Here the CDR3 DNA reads TGTGCCAGCAGCTTAGGACATAGGGGTGGGCATCCTTCCTACAATGAGCAGTTCTTC. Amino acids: CASSLGHRGGHPSYNEQFF.

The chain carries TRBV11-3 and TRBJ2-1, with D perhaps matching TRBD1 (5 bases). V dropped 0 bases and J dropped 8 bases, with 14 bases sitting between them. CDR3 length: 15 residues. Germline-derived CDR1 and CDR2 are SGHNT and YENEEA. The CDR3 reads CASSLDRDIRDEQFF. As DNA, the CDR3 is TGTGCCAGCAGCTTAGACAGGGATATCAGAGATGAGCAGTTCTTC.